These 14 T cell receptor beta chains originate from one sample sequenced in a study of shared clonotypes between healthy human individuals. The protocol was immunoSEQ multiplex PCR, while the TCRdb copy is restricted to in-frame clones and leaves out a portion. The sample has about 700,000 clones, about 91% seen once. CD45RO-negative cells were positively selected for CCR7, leaving out terminally differentiated effector memory CD45RA+ cells. Material: naive CD8+ T cells sorted from blood. All receptors come from a man aged 25-40 years in good health.

This chain joins TRBV6-1 and TRBJ2-3; no clear D gene. Trimming took off 2 bases at V and 4 bases at J, with 10 bases between the two ends. CDR3 length: 14 residues. Germline CDR1 reads MNHNS; CDR2 reads SASEGT. In DNA form, the CDR3 reads TGTGCCAGCAGTGAATACCCCCGGCCAGATACGCAGTATTTT. This codes for CASSEYPRPDTQYF.

The rearrangement uses TRBV7-9 and TRBJ2-4, with TRBD2 matching 8 bases. The V and J ends lost 5 bases and 6 bases, in that order; junction bases with no gene match: 6. Germline CDR1 and CDR2: SEHNR and FQNEAQ (reference sequence). The CDR3 loop spans 14 amino acids. CDR3 protein: CASSPSGWANIQYF. DNA of the CDR3: TGTGCCAGCAGCCCTAGCGGGTGGGCAAACATTCAGTACTTC.

The chain recombines TRBV6-1 with TRBJ2-1; either TRBD1 or TRBD2 may fit D (5 bases each). This CDR3 region has 13 residues. Between the trimmed V and J ends, which lost 6 bases and 2 bases, there was a span of 8 bases. Per germline, CDR1 MNHNS and CDR2 SASEGT. CDR3 DNA: TGTGCCAGCAGGGGGCGGGCCTACAATGAGCAGTTCTTC. Its translation is CASRGRAYNEQFF.

The chain is built from TRBV5-1 and TRBJ2-1; 9 bases agree with TRBD2. V trimming: 4 bases; J trimming: 7 bases; junction bases outside the gene matches: 9. Germline values: CDR1 SGHRS, CDR2 YFSETQ. The CDR3 extends over 15 amino acids. CDR3 DNA: TGCGCCAGCAGCCCCCGCGGGGGGGTTTTAAATGAGCAGTTCTTC. Protein sequence: CASSPRGGVLNEQFF.

The CDR3 loop reads CASSYRRDEQFF. The CDR3 DNA is TGTGCCAGCAGCTACCGGAGGGATGAGCAGTTCTTC. The chain combines TRBV5-4 with TRBJ2-1; tentatively, D is TRBD2 (6 bases). V lost 3 bases, J lost 8 bases, and 9 bases lay in between. The CDR3 extends over 12 amino acids. The germline CDR1 and CDR2 sequences are SGHNT and YYREEE (reference sequence).

The count of this clone is one. The V and J genes are TRBV5-1 and TRBJ2-7; the match to TRBD1 covers 7 bases. Germline V gene lookup returns CDR1 SGHRS and CDR2 YFSETQ. CDR3 size: 15 residues. V lost 2 bases to trimming and J lost 3 bases; unmatched junction nucleotides: 8. DNA for the CDR3: TGCGCCAGCAGCTTAGGGGGCCGACACGGCTACGAGCAGTACTTC. It specifies CASSLGGRHGYEQYF.

CDR3 in amino acids: CASSLRTGVPEQYF. For the CDR3, the DNA is TGCGCCAGCAGCTTGCGGACAGGCGTGCCCGAGCAGTACTTC. The chain uses TRBV5-1 and TRBJ2-7; TRBD1 agrees at 7 bases. Germline assignment: CDR1 SGHRS and CDR2 YFSETQ. The ends lost 1 base at V and 6 bases at J; junction bases unmatched: 7. This CDR3 has 14 amino acids. Full variable domain (outside the CDR3, taken from reference TRBV5-1 and TRBJ2-7): KAGVTQTPRYLIKTRGQQVTLSCSPISGHRSVSWYQQTPGQGLQFLFEYFSETQRNKGNFPGRFSGRQFSNSRSEMNVSTLELGDSALYLCASSLRTGVPEQYFGPGTRLTVT.

This clone has a single count. The rearrangement uses TRBV11-2 and TRBJ2-1; tentatively, D is TRBD1 (5 bases). The CDR3 runs 15 residues. Germline assignment: CDR1 SGHAT and CDR2 FQNNGV. V was cut by 5 bases and J by 2 bases, with 13 bases left in between. The CDR3 sequence is CASSAGRVTYNEQFF. CDR3 in DNA: TGTGCCAGCAGCGCCGGCAGGGTGACCTACAATGAGCAGTTCTTC.

The chain has TRBV28 and TRBJ1-1; TRBD1 might be the D (5 bases). This CDR3 has 13 amino acids. Trimming stripped 6 bases from V and 4 bases from J, with 12 bases between. From germline, CDR1 is MDHEN and CDR2 SYDVKM. CDR3 bases: TGTGCCAGCAGGGCGGCAGGGCCCACTGAAGCTTTCTTT. This translates into CASRAAGPTEAFF.

The chain couples TRBV28 to TRBJ2-3, with 7 bases matching TRBD2. CDR3 size: 15 residues. J lost 5 bases, V lost 3 bases, and 8 bases had no gene match. Per the germline V gene, CDR1 is MDHEN and CDR2 is SYDVKM. As DNA, the CDR3 is TGTGCCAGCAGTTTGAGGCGTCTAGCGGTAGATACGCAGTATTTT. It is translated as CASSLRRLAVDTQYF.

This clone was detected only once. J is TRBJ2-7 and V is TRBV30; perhaps TRBD1 as D (6 bases). This CDR3 is 13 amino acids long. CDR1 is GTSNPN, CDR2 SVGIG, per germline (reference sequence). V lost 2 bases and J 5 bases, leaving 13 bases between the germline ends. The CDR3 coding sequence is TGTGCCTGGAGTCTCTCTACAGGGAACGAGCAGTACTTC. Translation gives CAWSLSTGNEQYF.

This chain connects TRBV30 to TRBJ2-7; 9 bases map to TRBD2. Losses at the gene ends were 2 bases for V and 0 bases for J; bases not matched to a gene: 2. The CDR3 spans 14 residues. Germline V gene data show CDR1 as GTSNPN and CDR2 as SVGIG (reference sequence). DNA for the CDR3: TGTGCCTGGAGTCTAGCGGGGACCTCCTACGAGCAGTACTTC. Translation: CAWSLAGTSYEQYF.

The rearrangement uses TRBV27 and TRBJ2-6, with D unresolved. Per the germline V gene, CDR1 is MNHEY and CDR2 is SMNVEV (reference sequence). Trimming removed 0 bases at V and 0 bases at J, with 15 bases between. This CDR3 is built from 19 residues. CDR3 DNA: TGTGCCAGCAGTTTATCCTCGGCAGTAGCATACTCTGGGGCCAACGTCCTGACTTTC. Protein: CASSLSSAVAYSGANVLTF.

The chain couples TRBV27 to TRBJ2-7; 10 positions match TRBD1. Germline CDR1 is MNHEY and CDR2 is SMNVEV (reference sequence). V shed 10 bases, J shed 1 base, and the junction held 4 bases outside the gene matches. CDR3 size: 13 residues. This chain's CDR3 is CATRQGASYEQYF. DNA for the CDR3: TGTGCCACCCGACAGGGGGCATCCTACGAGCAGTACTTC.